Shown below are 20 T cell receptor beta chains from a single sample sequenced in a study of beta chain features in type 1 diabetes. As every portion of the isolated RNA was reverse transcribed, the sequencing read expressed TCRB transcripts. Clones were sequenced by immunoSEQ multiplex PCR, and TCRdb holds only the in-frame ones, with some missing. The sample lists 250,000 to 350,000 clones, 11% to 15% seen once, with over 5.5% in the top ten. The specimen sequenced was central memory CD4+ T cells from blood. These receptors originate from a young man in good health.

The chain has TRBV7-2 and TRBJ2-3; D may be TRBD1 or TRBD2 (5 bases each). The CDR3 totals 14 residues. The V gene's germline CDR1 is SGHTA and CDR2 FQGNSA. Between the trimmed V and J ends, which lost 5 bases and 2 bases, there was a span of 11 bases. The CDR3 bases are TGTGCCAGCAGCATCGGGACCCACACAGATACGCAGTATTTT. As protein: CASSIGTHTDTQYF.

This chain connects TRBV5-6 to TRBJ1-2; unclear D gene. The V end was cut by 1 base, the J end by 4 bases, with 5 bases between. CDR1 is SGHDT and CDR2 is YYEEEE in the germline V gene. The CDR3 runs to 12 residues. The CDR3 bases are TGTGCCAGCAGCTTGTCGGCCTATGGCTACACCTTC. Translating gives CASSLSAYGYTF.

This clone was picked up a small number of times. The rearrangement joins TRBV11-2 to TRBJ1-4; D remains ambiguous. There are 15 residues in the CDR3. CDR1 SGHAT and CDR2 FQNNGV come from the germline V gene. V dropped 7 bases and J dropped 5 bases, with 17 bases sitting between them. DNA of the CDR3: TGTGCCAGCACCGAGGGCACGGGTAGGAATGAAAAACTGTTTTTT. Its protein is CASTEGTGRNEKLFF.

The J gene is TRBJ2-3, the V gene TRBV5-1; D might be TRBD2 (6 bases). Trimming pared 4 bases from V and 0 bases from J, leaving 18 bases between. Germline assignment: CDR1 SGHRS and CDR2 YFSETQ. The length of the CDR3 is 17 residues. The CDR3 sequence: CASSKGGGARSTDTQYF. CDR3 DNA: TGCGCCAGCAGCAAAGGTGGAGGGGCTCGCAGCACAGATACGCAGTATTTT.

This clone came up a few times. V is TRBV6-1 and J is TRBJ2-2; 11 nucleotides align to TRBD2. V lost 11 bases, J lost 4 bases, and 9 bases stayed unmatched. Germline values: CDR1 MNHNS, CDR2 SASEGT. The CDR3 totals 15 residues. Written as DNA, the CDR3 is TGTGCCGGCTCGCAAACTAGCGGGGGCACCGGGGAGCTGTTTTTT. Protein sequence: CAGSQTSGGTGELFF.

The rearrangement links TRBV11-3 to TRBJ2-1, with TRBD2 identical over 8 bases. This CDR3 region has 15 residues. Germline trimming cut 4 bases from V and 6 bases from J; bases unmatched to any gene: 8. CDR1 and CDR2 (germline): SGHNT, YENEEA. CDR3 nucleotide sequence: TGTGCCAGCAGCTCGGGACTAGGAGGCCGCAATGAGCAGTTCTTC. The encoded protein is CASSSGLGGRNEQFF. The full variable domain, in which reference TRBV11-3 and TRBJ2-1 provide the parts outside the CDR3, is EAGVVQSPRYKIIEKKQPVAFWCNPISGHNTLYWYLQNLGQGPELLIRYENEEAVDDSQLPKDRFSAERLKGVDSTLKIQPAELGDSAVYLCASSSGLGGRNEQFFGPGTRLTVL.

The chain combines TRBV7-9 with TRBJ2-7, with no clear D. The CDR3 consists of 10 residues. CDR1 is SEHNR and CDR2 is FQNEAQ in the germline V gene (reference sequence). Trimming stripped 5 bases from V and 8 bases from J, with 7 bases between. The CDR3 coding sequence is TGTGCCAGCAGCAATGAACAGCAGTACTTC. This gives the protein CASSNEQQYF.

There are a few counts of this clone. The same CDR3 arises from other DNA sequences in this sample as well. This chain uses TRBV7-2 with TRBJ1-5, with unresolved D. Germline loops: CDR1 SGHTA, CDR2 FQGNSA. V was shortened by 1 base and J by 1 base, with 2 bases between the two germline ends. The CDR3 has 13 residues. CDR3 loop: CASSLESNQPQHF. DNA for the CDR3: TGTGCCAGCAGCTTAGAAAGCAATCAGCCCCAGCATTTT.

The chain is built from TRBV14 and TRBJ1-2; no reliable D call. Germline CDR1 reads SGHDN; CDR2 reads FVKESK. V was shortened by 0 bases and J by 5 bases, with 7 bases between the two germline ends. This CDR3 spans 13 amino acids. CDR3 region: CASSQDYSYGYTF. The CDR3 DNA is TGTGCCAGCAGCCAAGATTATTCTTATGGCTACACCTTC.

As DNA, the CDR3 is TGTGCCAGCAGCAGGTCGGCCTCTGGGGCCAACGTCCTGACTTTC. Its translation: CASSRSASGANVLTF. The chain recombines TRBV11-3 with TRBJ2-6; no definite D call. V lost 5 bases to trimming and J lost 0 bases, with 8 bases between them. The CDR3 covers 15 residues. The germline V gene has CDR1 SGHNT and CDR2 YENEEA.

This clone was seen only a few times. This chain connects TRBV23-1 to TRBJ1-2; D perhaps matches TRBD1 (5 bases). TRBV23-1 is placed among ORFs of uncertain function. V shed 11 bases and J shed 9 bases, with 10 bases lying between them. The CDR3 consists of 9 residues. The CDR3 region is CAPQGCYTF. For the CDR3, the DNA is TGCGCCCCCCAGGGTTGCTACACCTTC.

This rearrangement joins TRBV2 to TRBJ2-5; 7 nucleotides align to TRBD1. This CDR3 has 15 residues. Trimming at V came to 6 bases and at J to 2 bases, leaving 9 bases not matched to a gene. CDR1 is SNHLY, CDR2 FYNNEI, per germline. The CDR3 loop reads CASREQGQKQETQYF. CDR3 in DNA: TGTGCCAGCAGGGAACAGGGACAGAAGCAAGAGACCCAGTACTTC.

This clone was counted a few times. This chain links TRBV4-3 with TRBJ1-6; possible D gene TRBD1, 6 bases. CDR3 length: 14 residues. Trimming took 1 base from V and 10 from J, leaving 11 bases between them. CDR1 is LGHNA, CDR2 YSLEER, per germline. CDR3 DNA sequence: TGCGCCAGCAGCCAAGGCCACAGGGAATCACCCCTCCACTTT. Translating it yields CASSQGHRESPLHF.

Points on this clone: The identical CDR3 is also encoded by other nucleotide sequences in the sample. J is TRBJ2-5 and V is TRBV4-2; a possible D gene is TRBD2 (6 bases). The CDR3 totals 14 residues. V was trimmed by 2 bases and J by 2 bases, leaving 9 bases between them. The germline gives CDR1 LGHNA, CDR2 YNFKEQ. Written as DNA, the CDR3 is TGTGCCAGCAGCCAATTAGCGGAACAAGAGACCCAGTACTTC. Translated: CASSQLAEQETQYF.

The chain links TRBV4-2 to TRBJ1-1; D is ambiguous. CDR3 length: 16 residues. Deletions cut 4 bases from V and 3 bases from J, with 18 bases between. The germline CDR1 and CDR2 sequences are LGHNA and YNFKEQ. The CDR3 here is CASSRDRTQSDTEAFF. The CDR3 DNA follows: TGTGCCAGCAGCCGTGACCGCACCCAAAGCGACACTGAAGCTTTCTTT.

As for this clone: At one of its ends the junction is not consistent with the germline gene, which may arise from a read error. The chain carries TRBV7-3 and TRBJ2-7; perhaps TRBD1 as D (5 bases). The germline CDR1 and CDR2 sequences are SGHTA and FQGTGA. CDR3 length: 12 residues. The CDR3 DNA reads TGTGCCAGCAGCTTAGCGTCTAAGGGGCTGGAATTC. Translated: CASSLASKGLEF.

This chain joins TRBV7-3 and TRBJ2-6; D is tentatively TRBD1 or TRBD2 (5 bases each). Trimming left V 2 bases short and J 2 bases short, with 10 bases between. CDR1 SGHTA and CDR2 FQGTGA come from the germline V gene. CDR3 length: 16 amino acids. The CDR3 spells CASSLEGQAGANVLTF. The CDR3 region has the DNA TGTGCCAGCAGCTTAGAGGGGCAGGCTGGGGCCAACGTCCTGACTTTC.

Here the CDR3 DNA reads TGTGCCAGCAGTTTCACCAATCAGCCCCAGCATTTT. Amino acid sequence: CASSFTNQPQHF. The chain is built from TRBV27 and TRBJ1-5, with no clear D. Trimming left V 3 bases short and J 3 bases short, with 3 bases between. The germline CDR1 and CDR2 sequences are MNHEY and SMNVEV (reference sequence). This CDR3 spans 12 amino acids.

Worth noting for this clone: A read error is possible here, since a much larger clone lies one base away. The chain links TRBV5-4 to TRBJ2-2; TRBD1 agrees at 8 bases. The germline V gene encodes CDR1 SGHNT and CDR2 YYREEE (reference sequence). The V gene end was trimmed by 4 bases and the J gene end by 6 bases; junction bases not matched to a gene: 5. This CDR3 is built from 14 residues. CDR3 sequence: CASSPRTGPGELFF. DNA for the CDR3: TGTGCCAGCAGCCCAAGGACAGGGCCCGGGGAGCTGTTTTTT.

To note about this clone: A read error may explain this, as a much larger clone is one base away. The chain carries TRBV7-2 and TRBJ1-5, with D unclear. The CDR3 contains 12 residues. Germline CDR1 is SGHTA and CDR2 is FQGNSA. V gave up 1 base and J gave up 6 bases, with 4 bases separating them. CDR3 nucleotides: TGTGCCAGCAGCTTAGATACTCAGCCCCAGCATTTT. It specifies CASSLDTQPQHF. Full variable domain (outside the CDR3, taken from reference TRBV7-2 and TRBJ1-5): GAGVSQSPSNKVTEKGKDVELRCDPISGHTALYWYRQSLGQGLEFLIYFQGNSAPDKSGLPSDRFSAERTGGSVSTLTIQRTQQEDSAVYLCASSLDTQPQHFGDGTRLSIL.